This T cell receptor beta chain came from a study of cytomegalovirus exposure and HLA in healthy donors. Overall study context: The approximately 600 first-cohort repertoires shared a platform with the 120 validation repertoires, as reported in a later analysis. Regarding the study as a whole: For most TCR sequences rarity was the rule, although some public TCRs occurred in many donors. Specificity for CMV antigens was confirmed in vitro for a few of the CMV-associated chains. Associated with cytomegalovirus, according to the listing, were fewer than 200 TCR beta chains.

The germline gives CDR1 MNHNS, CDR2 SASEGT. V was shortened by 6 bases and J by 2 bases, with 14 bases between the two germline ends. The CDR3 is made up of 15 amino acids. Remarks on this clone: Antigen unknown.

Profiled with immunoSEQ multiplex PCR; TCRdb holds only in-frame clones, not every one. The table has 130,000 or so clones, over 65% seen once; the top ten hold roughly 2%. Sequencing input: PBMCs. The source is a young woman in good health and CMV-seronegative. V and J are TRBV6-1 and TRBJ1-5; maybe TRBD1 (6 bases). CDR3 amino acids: CASRKQGRGNQPQHF. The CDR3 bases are TGTGCCAGCAGAAAACAGGGTCGAGGCAATCAGCCCCAGCATTTT.